What follows describes a single T cell receptor beta chain. CDR1 is GTSNPN and CDR2 is SVGIG in the germline V gene (reference sequence). With V trimmed by 5 bases and J by 6 bases, 13 bases remained unmatched. The CDR3 totals 16 residues. This specimen comes from a study of regulatory T cells in long-lasting Graves disease. Both iRepertoire HTBI primers and Arm-PCR of CDR3 regions were used to build the TCR beta libraries. TCRdb independently ran MiXCR on the multiplex PCR reads; one entry per CDR3 protein. The sample consists of about 530,000 distinct CDR3 sequences, 15% to 20% of them appearing once. Described time point: newly diagnosed GD, antithyroid drugs for less than 3 months. RNA from PBMCs was the source of the TCR library. Investigators report Graves' disease was diagnosed under American Thyroid Association guidelines. These data also formed part of another study, on T cells in Graves' hyperthyroidism and ophthalmopathy. In that study: A patient was excluded if there was uncontrolled infection, other autoimmune disease, pregnancy or lactation.

The source material was peripheral blood mononuclear cells (PBMCs), sampled at new diagnosis, from a patient treated with antithyroid drugs. This clonotype originated in a woman in her forties or fifties with Graves disease. The gene calls are TRBV30 and TRBJ2-1; 10 nucleotides match TRBD2. CDR3 DNA: TGTGCCTGGGTTGGGTGGGGGTTAGCGGGGGGCAATGAGCAGTTCTTC. As protein: CAWVGWGLAGGNEQFF.